The sequence of this TCR beta chain was determined in a study of glioma-infiltrating T cells. The length of the CDR3 is 16 residues. With 4 bases clipped from V and 1 base from J, the junction kept 7 bases outside the gene matches. Germline V CDR1 and CDR2: SGHNT, YYREEE (reference sequence). This clonotype was counted at least ten times. Amplification of TCR alpha and beta CDR3 regions from RNA used iRepertoire nested multiplex PCR. Tissue mRNA or PBMC total RNA, roughly 85-450 ng, went into one-step reverse transcription and amplification. TCRdb processed the multiplex PCR reads anew with MiXCR; each CDR3 protein has one entry. The sample contains approximately 120,000 distinct CDR3 sequences, less than 30% of which appear only once.

The sequencing sample was made of glioma tissue, nonneoplastic brain tissue, or PBMCs (not recorded which). The chain employs TRBV5-4 and TRBJ1-1; 10 bases map to TRBD1. This TCR derives from a human donor with low-grade glioma or glioblastoma, undergoing nonglioma brain surgery, or in good health (not recorded which). This chain's CDR3 is CASSLWGQGRNTEAFF. The CDR3 nucleotides are TGTGCCAGCAGCCTCTGGGGACAGGGGAGGAACACTGAAGCTTTCTTT.